This is a list of T cell receptor beta chains from one sample in a study of PD-L1 blockade in urothelial cancer. TCRdb's table, derived via immunoSEQ multiplex PCR, lists solely in-frame clones and lacks some. The table records 30,000 to 35,000 clones, 65% to 90% of them present only once. This specimen consisted of PBMCs, obtained around atezolizumab (anti-PD-L1) treatment. The receptor set was obtained from a man in his 60s with urothelial cancer. Both conserved end residues are part of each CDR3. The order of the fields is V gene, clone size, D gene, J gene, CDR3 protein, CDR3 DNA. D genes are given only for firm matches. Clone size is given for some rows only: seen once, a few or many times, or a class if the clone is expanded.

v_call: TRBV21-1; clone_size: .; d_call: .; j_call: TRBJ1-4; cdr3_aa: CASSNLSQGVDEKLFF; cdr3_nt: TGTGCCAGCAGCAATCTTTCCCAGGGGGTGGATGAAAAACTGTTTTTT
v_call: TRBV7-9; clone_size: .; d_call: TRBD2; j_call: TRBJ2-3; cdr3_aa: CASSLASGSADTQYF; cdr3_nt: TGTGCCAGCAGCTTAGCTAGCGGGAGCGCAGATACGCAGTATTTT
v_call: TRBV5-4; clone_size: .; d_call: TRBD1; j_call: TRBJ1-5; cdr3_aa: CASSLGGLGGNQPQHF; cdr3_nt: TGTGCCAGCAGCTTAGGGGGCCTGGGTGGCAATCAGCCCCAGCATTTT
v_call: TRBV30; clone_size: .; d_call: .; j_call: TRBJ1-4; cdr3_aa: CAYKAWANEKLFF; cdr3_nt: TGTGCCTATAAAGCGTGGGCTAATGAAAAACTGTTTTTT
v_call: TRBV18; clone_size: .; d_call: .; j_call: TRBJ2-2; cdr3_aa: CASSPRVRANTGELFF; cdr3_nt: TGTGCCAGCTCACCACGAGTCAGGGCGAACACCGGGGAGCTGTTTTTT
v_call: TRBV6-1; clone_size: .; d_call: TRBD1; j_call: TRBJ1-5; cdr3_aa: CASTPQGAVQPQHF; cdr3_nt: TGTGCCAGCACGCCCCAGGGGGCGGTTCAGCCCCAGCATTTT
v_call: TRBV5-4; clone_size: .; d_call: .; j_call: TRBJ2-3; cdr3_aa: CASGPAQGTDTQYF; cdr3_nt: TGTGCCAGCGGACCAGCACAGGGCACAGATACGCAGTATTTT
v_call: TRBV6-6; clone_size: .; d_call: .; j_call: TRBJ1-5; cdr3_aa: CASRAAENQPQHF; cdr3_nt: TGTGCCAGCAGGGCGGCAGAAAATCAGCCCCAGCATTTT
v_call: TRBV10-3; clone_size: .; d_call: .; j_call: TRBJ1-3; cdr3_aa: CAISVGRPGDTGNTIYF; cdr3_nt: TGTGCCATCAGTGTAGGACGGCCCGGGGACACTGGAAACACCATATATTTT
v_call: TRBV6-1; clone_size: .; d_call: .; j_call: TRBJ2-5; cdr3_aa: CASSEREVQGPQETQYF; cdr3_nt: TGTGCCAGCAGTGAACGAGAAGTACAGGGTCCCCAAGAGACCCAGTACTTC
v_call: TRBV7-9; clone_size: .; d_call: .; j_call: TRBJ1-2; cdr3_aa: CASSSFGVWGYGYTF; cdr3_nt: TGTGCCAGCAGCTCGTTCGGGGTTTGGGGTTATGGCTACACCTTC
v_call: TRBV4-2; clone_size: .; d_call: TRBD2; j_call: TRBJ2-3; cdr3_aa: CASSPGTSGASDTQYF; cdr3_nt: TGTGCCAGCAGCCCGGGGACTAGCGGGGCCTCAGATACGCAGTATTTT
v_call: TRBV18; clone_size: .; d_call: TRBD2; j_call: TRBJ2-3; cdr3_aa: CASSPGLSRDTQYF; cdr3_nt: TGTGCCAGCTCACCGGGACTATCGAGGGATACGCAGTATTTT
v_call: TRBV2; clone_size: .; d_call: TRBD2; j_call: TRBJ2-7; cdr3_aa: CASRRTSGGLIEQYF; cdr3_nt: TGTGCCAGCAGAAGGACTAGCGGGGGCCTGATCGAGCAGTACTTC
v_call: TRBV11-2; clone_size: .; d_call: TRBD2; j_call: TRBJ2-5; cdr3_aa: CASSFRTSGSWKETQYF; cdr3_nt: TGTGCCAGCAGTTTTAGGACTAGCGGGAGTTGGAAAGAGACCCAGTACTTC
v_call: TRBV7-9; clone_size: .; d_call: .; j_call: TRBJ1-3; cdr3_aa: CASSVQTGNTIYF; cdr3_nt: TGTGCCAGCAGCGTCCAGACTGGAAACACCATATATTTT
v_call: TRBV4-1; clone_size: few; d_call: .; j_call: TRBJ1-1; cdr3_aa: CASSQNPRQNTEAFF; cdr3_nt: TGCGCCAGCAGCCAAAATCCCCGACAAAACACTGAAGCTTTCTTT
v_call: TRBV5-4; clone_size: .; d_call: TRBD2; j_call: TRBJ2-7; cdr3_aa: CASSQLAGSGIYEQYF; cdr3_nt: TGTGCCAGCAGCCAACTAGCGGGGTCGGGAATCTACGAGCAGTACTTC
v_call: TRBV19; clone_size: .; d_call: .; j_call: TRBJ2-5; cdr3_aa: CASSAGPGFSVQETQYF; cdr3_nt: TGTGCCAGTAGTGCAGGCCCGGGGTTTTCGGTACAAGAGACCCAGTACTTC
v_call: TRBV21-1; clone_size: .; d_call: .; j_call: TRBJ1-6; cdr3_aa: CASSWTGVKSPLHF; cdr3_nt: TGTGCCAGCAGCTGGACAGGGGTCAAGTCACCCCTCCACTTT
v_call: TRBV5-4; clone_size: .; d_call: TRBD2; j_call: TRBJ2-2; cdr3_aa: CASRAGLAGIGGTGELFF; cdr3_nt: TGTGCCAGCAGAGCAGGACTAGCGGGAATCGGGGGGACCGGGGAGCTGTTTTTT
v_call: TRBV9; clone_size: few; d_call: .; j_call: TRBJ2-1; cdr3_aa: CASSPVGGAVEQFF; cdr3_nt: TGTGCCAGCAGCCCAGTAGGCGGTGCGGTTGAGCAGTTCTTC
v_call: TRBV15; clone_size: .; d_call: .; j_call: TRBJ1-5; cdr3_aa: CATSHITDQRVNQPQHF; cdr3_nt: TGTGCCACCAGCCATATAACAGATCAGAGGGTCAATCAGCCCCAGCATTTT
v_call: TRBV7-9; clone_size: .; d_call: .; j_call: TRBJ2-7; cdr3_aa: CASSFGTNSYEQYF; cdr3_nt: TGTGCCAGCAGCTTCGGGACAAACTCCTACGAGCAGTACTTC
v_call: TRBV29-1; clone_size: few; d_call: .; j_call: TRBJ2-7; cdr3_aa: CSVRGGTLAYEQYF; cdr3_nt: TGCAGCGTGCGGGGAGGCACCTTAGCCTACGAGCAGTACTTC
v_call: TRBV4-1; clone_size: .; d_call: .; j_call: TRBJ1-2; cdr3_aa: CASSQETGLSGYTF; cdr3_nt: TGCGCCAGCAGCCAAGAAACAGGGTTGAGTGGCTACACCTTC
v_call: TRBV6-5; clone_size: .; d_call: TRBD1; j_call: TRBJ1-1; cdr3_aa: CASRRQGLSEAFF; cdr3_nt: TGTGCCAGCAGAAGACAGGGGTTGTCTGAAGCTTTCTTT
v_call: TRBV7-9; clone_size: .; d_call: TRBD2; j_call: TRBJ2-3; cdr3_aa: CASSVGSSGGASDTQYF; cdr3_nt: TGTGCCAGCAGCGTAGGGTCTAGCGGGGGGGCCTCAGATACGCAGTATTTT
v_call: TRBV10-3; clone_size: .; d_call: TRBD1; j_call: TRBJ1-1; cdr3_aa: CAISVTPEGGHTEAFF; cdr3_nt: TGTGCCATCAGTGTTACCCCGGAAGGGGGCCACACTGAAGCTTTCTTT
v_call: TRBV5-4; clone_size: .; d_call: TRBD1; j_call: TRBJ2-6; cdr3_aa: CASSVQGARGANVLTF; cdr3_nt: TGTGCCAGCAGCGTACAGGGGGCGCGTGGGGCCAACGTCCTGACTTTC
v_call: TRBV19; clone_size: .; d_call: .; j_call: TRBJ2-2; cdr3_aa: CASSMSLPGELFF; cdr3_nt: TGTGCCAGTAGTATGAGTCTCCCCGGGGAGCTGTTTTTT
v_call: TRBV15; clone_size: .; d_call: TRBD2; j_call: TRBJ2-7; cdr3_aa: CATSREIAGGGYEQYF; cdr3_nt: TGTGCCACCAGCAGAGAAATAGCGGGAGGGGGCTACGAGCAGTACTTC
v_call: TRBV9; clone_size: .; d_call: .; j_call: TRBJ1-3; cdr3_aa: CASSVTESSGNTIYF; cdr3_nt: TGTGCCAGCAGCGTCACAGAGAGCTCTGGGAACACCATATATTTT
v_call: TRBV9; clone_size: .; d_call: TRBD1; j_call: TRBJ1-6; cdr3_aa: CASSTRTGDNSPLHF; cdr3_nt: TGTGCCAGCAGCACGCGGACAGGGGATAATTCACCCCTCCACTTT
v_call: TRBV11-1; clone_size: .; d_call: .; j_call: TRBJ2-5; cdr3_aa: CASSLLLGAGTQYF; cdr3_nt: TGTGCCAGCAGCTTATTGTTGGGGGCCGGGACCCAGTACTTC
v_call: TRBV7-9; clone_size: once; d_call: TRBD1; j_call: TRBJ2-1; cdr3_aa: CASSYRQGSSSYNEQFF; cdr3_nt: TGTGCCAGCAGCTACCGACAGGGATCTAGCTCCTACAATGAGCAGTTCTTC
v_call: TRBV5-6; clone_size: .; d_call: TRBD1; j_call: TRBJ2-1; cdr3_aa: CASNPTGTGQFF; cdr3_nt: TGTGCCAGCAACCCAACCGGGACAGGGCAGTTCTTC
v_call: TRBV7-8; clone_size: .; d_call: TRBD1; j_call: TRBJ1-5; cdr3_aa: CASSLRDSRRSNQPQHF; cdr3_nt: TGTGCCAGCAGCCTAAGGGACAGTAGAAGGAGCAATCAGCCCCAGCATTTT
v_call: TRBV2; clone_size: .; d_call: .; j_call: TRBJ1-2; cdr3_aa: CASSESWDNQGYTF; cdr3_nt: TGTGCCAGCAGTGAAAGTTGGGACAATCAGGGCTACACCTTC
v_call: TRBV6-1; clone_size: .; d_call: .; j_call: TRBJ2-7; cdr3_aa: CASRGSGLVFNF; cdr3_nt: TGTGCCAGCAGGGGGTCGGGACTCGTTTTTAACTTC
v_call: TRBV6-5; clone_size: .; d_call: .; j_call: TRBJ1-4; cdr3_aa: CASSYSPTPGEKLFF; cdr3_nt: TGTGCCAGCAGTTACTCTCCGACCCCGGGTGAAAAACTGTTTTTT
v_call: TRBV12-5; clone_size: .; d_call: .; j_call: TRBJ2-7; cdr3_aa: CASGLAPVHEQYF; cdr3_nt: TGTGCTAGTGGTTTGGCACCGGTCCACGAGCAGTACTTC
v_call: TRBV7-9; clone_size: few; d_call: .; j_call: TRBJ2-7; cdr3_aa: CASSPSARSYEQYF; cdr3_nt: TGTGCCAGCAGCCCTAGCGCCCGCTCCTACGAGCAGTACTTC
v_call: TRBV10-3; clone_size: .; d_call: .; j_call: TRBJ2-5; cdr3_aa: CATGRQGTQETQYF; cdr3_nt: TGTGCCACCGGGAGGCAGGGGACGCAAGAGACCCAGTACTTC
v_call: TRBV19; clone_size: once; d_call: .; j_call: TRBJ2-7; cdr3_aa: CASSFGLSYEQYF; cdr3_nt: TGTGCCAGTAGTTTCGGACTATCCTACGAGCAGTACTTC
v_call: TRBV19; clone_size: .; d_call: TRBD2; j_call: TRBJ2-3; cdr3_aa: CASSILAGVTDTQYF; cdr3_nt: TGTGCCAGTAGTATACTAGCGGGGGTCACAGATACGCAGTATTTT
v_call: TRBV12-5; clone_size: .; d_call: .; j_call: TRBJ2-7; cdr3_aa: CASGLAGTQTAGGYEQYF; cdr3_nt: TGTGCTAGTGGTTTGGCCGGGACCCAAACCGCCGGGGGCTACGAGCAGTACTTC
v_call: TRBV29-1; clone_size: .; d_call: TRBD2; j_call: TRBJ2-3; cdr3_aa: CSVLAGGSGDTQYF; cdr3_nt: TGCAGCGTTTTAGCGGGGGGTTCGGGAGATACGCAGTATTTT
v_call: TRBV2; clone_size: once; d_call: TRBD1; j_call: TRBJ2-6; cdr3_aa: CASRANPGQGASGANVLTF; cdr3_nt: TGTGCCAGCAGGGCTAATCCGGGACAGGGGGCATCTGGGGCCAACGTCCTGACTTTC
v_call: TRBV4-2; clone_size: .; d_call: .; j_call: TRBJ1-5; cdr3_aa: CASSRGGGGGQPQHF; cdr3_nt: TGTGCCAGCAGCCGAGGCGGGGGGGGAGGTCAGCCCCAGCATTTT
v_call: TRBV7-7; clone_size: .; d_call: .; j_call: TRBJ2-5; cdr3_aa: CASSSVNGAGTQYF; cdr3_nt: TGTGCTAGCAGCTCAGTAAATGGGGCAGGGACCCAGTACTTC
v_call: TRBV2; clone_size: .; d_call: .; j_call: TRBJ1-2; cdr3_aa: CASSEAGRMIYGYTF; cdr3_nt: TGTGCCAGCAGTGAAGCGGGGCGGATGATCTATGGCTACACCTTC